The TCR beta chain under discussion was sequenced for a study of cytomegalovirus exposure and HLA in healthy donors. Background on the study: Sequencing of around 200 million T cells in an earlier analysis found around 100 million unique TCR beta sequences.

PCR employed 60 Vbeta and 13 Jbeta primers. Assay: immunoSEQ multiplex PCR; the TCRdb copy retains only in-frame clones and omits some. The table gives more than 75,000 clones; the top ten clones make up 15% of it. Germline CDR1 is SNHLY and CDR2 is FYNNEI. The CDR3 runs to 13 residues. Trimming stripped 10 bases from V and 6 bases from J, with 19 bases between. This chain connects TRBV2 to TRBJ2-7; TRBD2 is a possible D gene (5 bases). The sequence was collected from a man aged 50 to 59 in good health and CMV-seropositive. What was sequenced was PBMCs. This CDR3 is CANTPEAAGEQYV. The CDR3 DNA reads as TGTGCCAACACCCCGGAGGCCGCGGGCGAGCAGTACGTC.